The clone carrying this T cell receptor beta chain was counted once. The CDR3 is made up of 13 amino acids. Trimming cost V 8 bases and J 6 bases; bases outside gene matches: 4. Per the germline V gene, CDR1 is KGHSH and CDR2 is LQKENI. The sample belongs to a study of blood T cell repertoires in COVID-19. Overall study: COVID-19 samples from acute and convalescent phases originated in the United States, Italy and Spain. T cells, B-cell-depleted T cells, or PBMCs supplied cDNA or gDNA.

As processed by the authors: Amplification of reference gene primers provided the estimated nucleated cell counts. This table comes from immunoSEQ multiplex PCR, and its TCRdb copy is limited to in-frame clones, with some not included. That table supplies the V and J calls and clone size; D and trimming were determined from the DNA. The sample has around 150,000 clones; about 84% are singletons. The clonotype comes from a woman aged 80 or over in a cohort sampled during active or convalescent COVID-19. Sequencing input: peripheral blood. The V gene is TRBV18, the J gene TRBJ1-6, with TRBD1 matching 7 bases. As DNA, the CDR3 is TGTGCCAGCCTGGACAGGCTTAATTCACCCCTCCACTTT. It specifies CASLDRLNSPLHF.